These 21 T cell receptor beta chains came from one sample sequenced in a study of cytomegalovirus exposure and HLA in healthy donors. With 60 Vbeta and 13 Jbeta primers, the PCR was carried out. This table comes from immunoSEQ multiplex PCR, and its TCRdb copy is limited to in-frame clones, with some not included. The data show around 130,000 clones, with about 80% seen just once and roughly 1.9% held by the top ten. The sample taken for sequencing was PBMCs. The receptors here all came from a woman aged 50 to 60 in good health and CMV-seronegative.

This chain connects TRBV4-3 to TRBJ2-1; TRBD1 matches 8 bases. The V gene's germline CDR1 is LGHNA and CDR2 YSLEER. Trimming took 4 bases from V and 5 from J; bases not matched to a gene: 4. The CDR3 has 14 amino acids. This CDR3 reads CASSLRTGNNEQFF. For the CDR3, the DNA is TGCGCCAGCAGCCTTCGGACAGGGAACAATGAGCAGTTCTTC.

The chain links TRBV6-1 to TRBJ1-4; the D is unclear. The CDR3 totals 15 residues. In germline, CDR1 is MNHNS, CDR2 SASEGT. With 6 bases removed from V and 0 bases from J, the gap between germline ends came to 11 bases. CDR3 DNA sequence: TGTGCCAGCAGGGCTCACAGAGCAACTAATGAAAAACTGTTTTTT. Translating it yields CASRAHRATNEKLFF.

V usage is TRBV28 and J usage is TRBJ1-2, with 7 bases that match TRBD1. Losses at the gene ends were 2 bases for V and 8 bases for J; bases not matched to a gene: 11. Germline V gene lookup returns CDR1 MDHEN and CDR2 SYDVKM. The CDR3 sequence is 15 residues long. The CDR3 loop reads CASSLRQGALGGYTF. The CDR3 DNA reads TGTGCCAGCAGTTTAAGACAGGGCGCCTTGGGAGGCTACACCTTC.

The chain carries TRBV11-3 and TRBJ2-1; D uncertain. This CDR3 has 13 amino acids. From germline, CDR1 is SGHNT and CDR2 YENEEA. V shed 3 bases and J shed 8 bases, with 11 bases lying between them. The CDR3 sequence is CASSFAPQDEQFF. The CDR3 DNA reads TGTGCCAGCAGCTTCGCCCCTCAGGATGAGCAGTTCTTC.

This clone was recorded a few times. The chain's CDR3 is CASSLSSERGIQYF. The DNA of the CDR3 is TGTGCCAGCAGTTTATCCTCCGAACGGGGCATTCAGTACTTC. The gene calls are TRBV28 and TRBJ2-4; possibly TRBD2 for D (5 bases). V lost 1 base to trimming and J lost 9 bases, with 13 bases between them. The germline CDR1 and CDR2 sequences are MDHEN and SYDVKM. This CDR3 spans 14 amino acids.

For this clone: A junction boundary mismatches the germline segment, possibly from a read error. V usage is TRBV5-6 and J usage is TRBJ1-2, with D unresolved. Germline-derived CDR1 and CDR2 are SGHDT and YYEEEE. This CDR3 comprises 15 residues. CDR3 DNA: TGTGCCAGCAGCTTGGAGGCGGGGATAGGGCATGGCTACCCCTTC. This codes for CASSLEAGIGHGYPF.

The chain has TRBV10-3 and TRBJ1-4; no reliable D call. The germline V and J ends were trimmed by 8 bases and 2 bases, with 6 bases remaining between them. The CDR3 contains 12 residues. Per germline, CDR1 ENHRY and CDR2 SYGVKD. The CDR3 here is CAIGHTNEKLFF. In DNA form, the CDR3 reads TGTGCCATCGGCCATACTAATGAAAAACTGTTTTTT.

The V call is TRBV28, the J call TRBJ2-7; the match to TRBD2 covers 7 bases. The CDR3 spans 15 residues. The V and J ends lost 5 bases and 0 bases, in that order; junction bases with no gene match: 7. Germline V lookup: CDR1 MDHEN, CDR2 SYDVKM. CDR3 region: CASSLLQRDSYEQYF. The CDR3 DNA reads TGTGCCAGCAGTCTATTGCAGCGGGACTCCTACGAGCAGTACTTC.

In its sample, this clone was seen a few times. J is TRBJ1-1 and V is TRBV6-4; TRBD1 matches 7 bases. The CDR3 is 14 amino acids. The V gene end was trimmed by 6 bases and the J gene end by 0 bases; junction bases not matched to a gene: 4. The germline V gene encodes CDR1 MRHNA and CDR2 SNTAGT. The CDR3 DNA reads TGTGCCAGCAGGGAGGGGGCCTTGAACACTGAAGCTTTCTTT. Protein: CASREGALNTEAFF.

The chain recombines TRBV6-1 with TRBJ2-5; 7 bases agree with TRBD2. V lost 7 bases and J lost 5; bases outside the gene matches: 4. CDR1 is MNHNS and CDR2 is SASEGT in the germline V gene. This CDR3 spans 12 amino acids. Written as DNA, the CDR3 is TGTGCCAGCAAGGTGGGGGGGGAGACCCAGTACTTC. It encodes CASKVGGETQYF.

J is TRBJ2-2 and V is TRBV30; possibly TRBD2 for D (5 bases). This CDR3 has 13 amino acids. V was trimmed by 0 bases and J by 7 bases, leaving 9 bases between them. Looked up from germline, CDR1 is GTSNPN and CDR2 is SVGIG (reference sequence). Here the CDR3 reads CAWSVYGDGELFF. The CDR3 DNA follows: TGTGCCTGGAGTGTATACGGGGACGGGGAGCTGTTTTTT.

The CDR3 nucleotides read TGTGCCAGCAGTGAACCCCGGGGTGCAAGGGCAGGACCCCAGCATTTT. Its protein product is CASSEPRGARAGPQHF. The J gene is TRBJ1-5, the V gene TRBV2; D ambiguous. The CDR3 spans 16 residues. Trimming stripped 2 bases from V and 10 bases from J, with 21 bases between. Germline lookup yields CDR1 SNHLY and CDR2 FYNNEI.

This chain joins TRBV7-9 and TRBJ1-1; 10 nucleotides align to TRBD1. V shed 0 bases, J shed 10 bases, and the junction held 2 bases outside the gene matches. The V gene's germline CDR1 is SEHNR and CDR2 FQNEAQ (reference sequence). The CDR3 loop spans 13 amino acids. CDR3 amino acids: CASSLAGDRGAFF. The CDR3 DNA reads TGTGCCAGCAGCTTAGCGGGGGACAGGGGAGCTTTCTTT.

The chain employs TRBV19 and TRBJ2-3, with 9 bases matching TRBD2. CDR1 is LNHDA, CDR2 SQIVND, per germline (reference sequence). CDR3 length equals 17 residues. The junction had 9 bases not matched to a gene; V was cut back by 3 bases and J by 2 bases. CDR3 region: CASSIGIAGDPTDTQYF. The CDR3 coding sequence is TGTGCCAGTAGTATCGGAATAGCGGGGGACCCCACAGATACGCAGTATTTT. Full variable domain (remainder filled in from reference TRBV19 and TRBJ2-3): DGGITQSPKYLFRKEGQNVTLSCEQNLNHDAMYWYRQDPGQGLRLIYYSQIVNDFQKGDIAEGYSVSREKKESFPLTVTSAQKNPTAFYLCASSIGIAGDPTDTQYFGPGTRLTVL.

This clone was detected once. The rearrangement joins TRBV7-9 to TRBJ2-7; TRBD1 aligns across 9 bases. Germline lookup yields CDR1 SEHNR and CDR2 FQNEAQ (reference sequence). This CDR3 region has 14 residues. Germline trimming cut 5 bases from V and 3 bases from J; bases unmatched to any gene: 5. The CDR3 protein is CASSHGTGYYEQYF. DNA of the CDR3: TGTGCCAGCAGCCACGGGACAGGGTACTACGAGCAGTACTTC. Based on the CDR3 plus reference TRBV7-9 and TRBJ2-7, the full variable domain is DTGVSQNPRHKITKRGQNVTFRCDPISEHNRLYWYRQTLGQGPEFLTYFQNEAQLEKSRLLSDRFSAERPKGSFSTLEIQRTEQGDSAMYLCASSHGTGYYEQYFGPGTRLTVT.

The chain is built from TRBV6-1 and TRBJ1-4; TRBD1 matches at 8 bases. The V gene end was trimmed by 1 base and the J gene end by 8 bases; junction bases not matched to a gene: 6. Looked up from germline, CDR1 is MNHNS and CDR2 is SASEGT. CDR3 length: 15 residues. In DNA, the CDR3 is TGTGCCAGCAGTGAAGTCAGGACAGGGACGGAAAAACTGTTTTTT. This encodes CASSEVRTGTEKLFF.

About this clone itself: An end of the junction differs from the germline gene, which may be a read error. The CDR3 coding sequence is TGTTCCAGCCAACTTGGCAATCAGCCCCAGCATTTT. Its translation: CSSQLGNQPQHF. The chain joins TRBV7-9 to TRBJ1-5; D remains unclear. Germline V lookup: CDR1 SEHNR, CDR2 FQNEAQ (reference sequence). This CDR3 is built from 12 residues.

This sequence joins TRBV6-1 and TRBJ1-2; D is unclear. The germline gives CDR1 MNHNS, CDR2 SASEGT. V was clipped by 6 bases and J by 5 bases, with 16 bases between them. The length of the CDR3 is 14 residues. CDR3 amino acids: CASSRHHGEYGYTF. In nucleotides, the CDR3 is TGTGCCAGCAGCCGCCATCACGGGGAATATGGCTACACCTTC.

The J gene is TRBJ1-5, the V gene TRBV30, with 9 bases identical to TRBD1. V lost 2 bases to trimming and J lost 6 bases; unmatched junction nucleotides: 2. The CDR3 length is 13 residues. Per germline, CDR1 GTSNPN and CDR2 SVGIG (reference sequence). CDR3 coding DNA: TGTGCCTGGAGTAACAGGGGGCCTCAGCCCCAGCATTTT. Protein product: CAWSNRGPQPQHF.

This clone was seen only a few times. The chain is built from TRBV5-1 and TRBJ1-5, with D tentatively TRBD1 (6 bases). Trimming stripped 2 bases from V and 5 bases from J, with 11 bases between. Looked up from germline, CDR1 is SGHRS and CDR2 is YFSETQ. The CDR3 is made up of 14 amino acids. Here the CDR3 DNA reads TGCGCCAGCAGCTTAGGGGGATCAGATCAGCCCCAGCATTTT. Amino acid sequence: CASSLGGSDQPQHF. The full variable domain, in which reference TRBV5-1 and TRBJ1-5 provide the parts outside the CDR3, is KAGVTQTPRYLIKTRGQQVTLSCSPISGHRSVSWYQQTPGQGLQFLFEYFSETQRNKGNFPGRFSGRQFSNSRSEMNVSTLELGDSALYLCASSLGGSDQPQHFGDGTRLSIL.

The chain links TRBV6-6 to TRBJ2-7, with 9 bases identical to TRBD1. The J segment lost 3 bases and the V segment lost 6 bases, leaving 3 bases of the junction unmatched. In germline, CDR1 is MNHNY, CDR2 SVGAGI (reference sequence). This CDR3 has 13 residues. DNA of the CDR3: TGTGCCAGCAGCCCGACAGGGGGCTACGAGCAGTACGTC. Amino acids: CASSPTGGYEQYV.